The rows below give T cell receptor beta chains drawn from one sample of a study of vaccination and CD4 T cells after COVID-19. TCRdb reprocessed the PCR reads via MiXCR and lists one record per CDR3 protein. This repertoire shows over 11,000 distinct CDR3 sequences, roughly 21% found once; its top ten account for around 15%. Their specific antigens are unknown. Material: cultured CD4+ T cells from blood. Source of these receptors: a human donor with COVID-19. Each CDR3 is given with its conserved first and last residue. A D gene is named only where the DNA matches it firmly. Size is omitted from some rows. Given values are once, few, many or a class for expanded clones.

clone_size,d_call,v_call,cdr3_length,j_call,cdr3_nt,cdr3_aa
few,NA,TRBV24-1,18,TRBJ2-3,TGTGCCACCAGTGATTTGCTCCCGGGACACCTTAGCACAGATACGCAGTATTTT,CATSDLLPGHLSTDTQYF
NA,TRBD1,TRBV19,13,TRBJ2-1,TGTGCCAGTACCACAGACAGGGGCAATGAGCAGTTCTTC,CASTTDRGNEQFF
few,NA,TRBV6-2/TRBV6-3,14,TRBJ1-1,TGTGCCACCCTGGGACGGACATTGAACACTGAAGCTTTCTTT,CATLGRTLNTEAFF
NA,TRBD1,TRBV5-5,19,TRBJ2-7,TGTGCCAGCAGGAAGCTCCACCGGGACAGGGTAGTGACCCATTACGAGCAGTACTTC,CASRKLHRDRVVTHYEQYF
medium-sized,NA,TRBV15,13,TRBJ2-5,TGTGCCACCAGCATTAGAGTGGATGAGACCCAGTACTTC,CATSIRVDETQYF
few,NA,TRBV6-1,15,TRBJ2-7,TGTGCCAGCAGTGAAGCCCCAGTCCCTAACTACGAGCAGTACTTC,CASSEAPVPNYEQYF
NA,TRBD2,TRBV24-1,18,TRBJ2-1,TGTGCCACCAGTGAAGGATTTTCTAGCGGGGGCCCCTACAATGAGCAGTTCTTC,CATSEGFSSGGPYNEQFF
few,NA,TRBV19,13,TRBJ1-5,TGTGCCAGTAGTACGACAGGAAATCAGCCCCAGCATTTT,CASSTTGNQPQHF
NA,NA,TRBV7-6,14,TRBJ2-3,TGTGCCAGCAGCTTATATCCTGAAACAGATACGCAGTATTTT,CASSLYPETDTQYF
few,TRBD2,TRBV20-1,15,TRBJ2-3,TGCAGTGCTAGAGATAGCGGGGGGGCAAGAGATACGCAGTATTTT,CSARDSGGARDTQYF
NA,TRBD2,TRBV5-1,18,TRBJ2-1,TGCGCCAGCAGCTTGGGTCGACTAGCGGGGGCGGGCGGGAATGAGCAGTTCTTC,CASSLGRLAGAGGNEQFF
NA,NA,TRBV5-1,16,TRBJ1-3,TGCGCCAGCAGCTTGGCTGGCAATGGTGCTGGAAACACCATATATTTT,CASSLAGNGAGNTIYF
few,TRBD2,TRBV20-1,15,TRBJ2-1,TGCAGTGCTAGATCCCTAGCGGGGGTATACAATGAGCAGTTCTTC,CSARSLAGVYNEQFF
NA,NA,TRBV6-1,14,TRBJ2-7,TGTGCCAGCAGTCCTCCAGGTTTCACCTACGAGCAGTACTTC,CASSPPGFTYEQYF
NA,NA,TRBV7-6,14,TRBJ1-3,TGTGCCAGCAGCGCGTCCTACCAGGGAAACACCATATATTTT,CASSASYQGNTIYF
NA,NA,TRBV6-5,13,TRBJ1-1,TGTGCCAGCAGTTCGTATGAGAACACTGAAGCTTTCTTT,CASSSYENTEAFF
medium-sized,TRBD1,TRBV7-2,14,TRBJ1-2,TGTGCCAGCAGCGCAGTAAGGACAGGTTTTGGCTACACCTTC,CASSAVRTGFGYTF
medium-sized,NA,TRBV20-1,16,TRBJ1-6,TGCAGTGCTAGAGGGGGGTCGGGGAAACCCAATTCACCCCTCCACTTT,CSARGGSGKPNSPLHF
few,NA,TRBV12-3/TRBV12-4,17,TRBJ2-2,TGTGCCAGCAGTCGCGCATCGCCGCTTGGTTCCACCGGGGAGCTGTTTTTT,CASSRASPLGSTGELFF
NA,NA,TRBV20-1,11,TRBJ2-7,TGCAGTGTCAGGGACATCTACGAGCAGTACTTC,CSVRDIYEQYF
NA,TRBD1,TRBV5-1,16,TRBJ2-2,TGCGCCAGCAGCAACTCGGGACAGATGAACACCGGGGAGCTGTTTTTT,CASSNSGQMNTGELFF
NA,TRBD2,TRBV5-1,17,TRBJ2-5,TGCGCCAGCAGCTGGAGCACCCCGGCTAGCGGGGCAGAGACCCTGTACTTC,CASSWSTPASGAETLYF
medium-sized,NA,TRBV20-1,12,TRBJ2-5,TGCAGTGCTGCTGAGACTCTGGAGACCCAGTACTTC,CSAAETLETQYF
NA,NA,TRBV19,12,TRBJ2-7,TGTGCCAGTAGTGCCAGCTCCTACGAGCAGTACTTC,CASSASSYEQYF
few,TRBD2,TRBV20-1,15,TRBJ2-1,TGCAGTGCTTTTCGGACTAGCGGGTCTCCCAATGAGCAGTTCTTC,CSAFRTSGSPNEQFF
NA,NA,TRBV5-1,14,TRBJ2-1,TGCGCCAGCAGTAAGGACAGCTCCTACAATGAGCAGTTCTTC,CASSKDSSYNEQFF
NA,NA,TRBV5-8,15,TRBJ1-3,TGTGCCAGCAGCTCGGCGACGTGGGTCGGAAACACCATATATTTT,CASSSATWVGNTIYF
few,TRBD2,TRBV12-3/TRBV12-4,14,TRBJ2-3,TGTGCCAGCAGTTTCGGGGGGATCCCAGATACGCAGTATTTT,CASSFGGIPDTQYF
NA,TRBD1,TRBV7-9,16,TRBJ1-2,TGTGCCAGCAGCTTAGACGTGGCAGGGGGCACGGATGGCTACACCTTC,CASSLDVAGGTDGYTF
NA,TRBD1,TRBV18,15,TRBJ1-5,TGTGCCAGCTCACCGTCCGGGACAGGGGTTCGACCCCAGCATTTT,CASSPSGTGVRPQHF
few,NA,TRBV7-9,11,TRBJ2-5,TGTGCCAGCAGCGGGGTGGAGACCCAGTACTTC,CASSGVETQYF
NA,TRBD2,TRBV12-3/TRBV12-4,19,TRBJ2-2,TGTGCCAGCACCAAGGGGAGGCTAGCGGGGGAGCCGAGGACCGGGGAGCTGTTTTTT,CASTKGRLAGEPRTGELFF
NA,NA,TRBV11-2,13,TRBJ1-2,TGTGCCAGCAGTCCGGGACTCGACTATGGCTACACCTTC,CASSPGLDYGYTF
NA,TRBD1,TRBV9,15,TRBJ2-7,TGTGCCAGCAGCGTAAGCGCAGGGGGCGTCTACGAGCAGTACTTC,CASSVSAGGVYEQYF
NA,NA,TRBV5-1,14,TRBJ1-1,TGCGCCAGTATGCCGGGGAGTGAAGGCACTGAAGCTTTCTTT,CASMPGSEGTEAFF
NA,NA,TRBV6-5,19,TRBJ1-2,TGTGCCAGCAGTTACTATGCTGGCCAGGGCATGTCTTCTGCCTATGGCTACACCTTC,CASSYYAGQGMSSAYGYTF
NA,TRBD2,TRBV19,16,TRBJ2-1,TGTGCCAGTAGTATTACACTAGCGGGCTCCTACAATGAGCAGTTCTTC,CASSITLAGSYNEQFF
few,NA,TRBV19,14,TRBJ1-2,TGTGCCAGTAGTATGGCAGCAGGAGACTATGGCTACACCTTC,CASSMAAGDYGYTF
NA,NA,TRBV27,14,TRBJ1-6,TGTGCCAGCAGTCCCAGTCCTGTTGGGGGACCCCTCCACTTT,CASSPSPVGGPLHF
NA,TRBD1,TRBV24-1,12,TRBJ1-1,TGTGCCACCAGTGATACCCGGGACAGCGCTTTCTTT,CATSDTRDSAFF
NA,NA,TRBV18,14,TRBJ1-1,TGTGCCAGCTCACCGGCGGGGGGCGGGACTGAAGCTTTCTTT,CASSPAGGGTEAFF
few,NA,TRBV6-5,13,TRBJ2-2,TGTGCCAGCAGTTACCGTCAGCGCGGGGAGCTGTTTTTT,CASSYRQRGELFF
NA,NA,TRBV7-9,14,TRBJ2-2,TGTGCCAGCAGCCCACCACGGAACACCGGGGAGCTGTTTTTT,CASSPPRNTGELFF
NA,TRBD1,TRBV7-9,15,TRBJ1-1,TGTGCCAGCAGCTTAGGAGGACAGGGGTGGACTGAAGCTTTCTTT,CASSLGGQGWTEAFF
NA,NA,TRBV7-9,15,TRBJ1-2,TGTGCCAGCAGCTTAGACGCGGCGGGCAACTATGACTACACCTTC,CASSLDAAGNYDYTF
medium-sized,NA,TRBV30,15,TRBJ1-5,TGTGCCTGGAGTGTAGGCCAGGGTCAAGGGCAGCCCCAGCATTTT,CAWSVGQGQGQPQHF
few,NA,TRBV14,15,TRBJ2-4,TGTGCCAGCAGCCCCTACGCGGGGGCCAAAAACATTCAGTACTTC,CASSPYAGAKNIQYF
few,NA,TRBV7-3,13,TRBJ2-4,TGTGCCAGCAGCTTCCGGGGCGGGGACATTCAGTACTTC,CASSFRGGDIQYF
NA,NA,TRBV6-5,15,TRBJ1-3,TGTGCCAGTAGTTACTCTTGGGGCGACCGAAACACCATATATTTT,CASSYSWGDRNTIYF
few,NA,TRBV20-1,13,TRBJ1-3,TGCAGTGCTACAGGGGCCCAAGGAAACACCATATATTTT,CSATGAQGNTIYF
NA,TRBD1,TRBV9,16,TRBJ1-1,TGTGCCAGCAGCGTAGCTGGGACAGGGGTGGGTATTGAAGCTTTCTTT,CASSVAGTGVGIEAFF
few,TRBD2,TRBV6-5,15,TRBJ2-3,TGTGCCAGCAGTTACGCTAGCGGGGGAACAGATACGCAGTATTTT,CASSYASGGTDTQYF
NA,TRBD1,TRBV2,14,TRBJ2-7,TGTGCCAGCGCCTCGGGACAGGGGGCCTACGAGCAGTACTTC,CASASGQGAYEQYF